This T cell receptor (beta chain) derives from a study of T cell responses to AZD1222 COVID-19 vaccine. CDR1 SGHRS and CDR2 YFSETQ come from the germline V gene. The CDR3 spans 13 residues. Between the trimmed V and J ends, which lost 0 bases and 7 bases, there was a span of 10 bases. Measured with immunoSEQ multiplex PCR; TCRdb has only the in-frame clones, and not every one. The table lists about 130,000 clones, approximately 85% of them singletons. Material: peripheral blood, obtained on day 0 of AZD1222 vaccination. V and J are TRBV5-1 and TRBJ1-1; D is unresolved. The TCR originated in an adult in good health. The CDR3 region has the DNA TGCGCCAGCAGCTTGGGTGGCAGCCTTGAAGCTTTCTTT. It specifies CASSLGGSLEAFF.